This entry lists 29 T cell receptor beta chains sequenced from one sample in a study of glioma-infiltrating T cells. The iRepertoire nested amplicon-rescue multiplex PCR amplified TCR alpha and beta CDR3s from RNA. TCRdb processed the multiplex PCR reads anew with MiXCR; each CDR3 protein has one entry. The sample carries approximately 400,000 distinct CDR3 sequences, less than 50% recorded once. The sequencing input was glioma tissue, nonneoplastic brain tissue, or PBMCs (not recorded which). The receptors were gathered from a human donor with low-grade glioma or glioblastoma, undergoing nonglioma brain surgery, or in good health (not recorded which).

This sequence joins TRBV2 and TRBJ2-2; possibly TRBD2 for D (6 bases). The CDR3 runs to 15 residues. Germline CDR1 reads SNHLY; CDR2 reads FYNNEI. The V end lost 3 bases, the J end lost 6 bases, and 14 bases lay between the germline ends. CDR3 DNA: TGTGCCAGCAGTGAGCTGACTAGTCTCTCCGGGGAGCTGTTTTTT. Translating gives CASSELTSLSGELFF.

The chain couples TRBV20-1 to TRBJ2-1; 7 bases match TRBD2. CDR3 length: 15 residues. Trimming cost V 2 bases and J 6 bases; bases outside gene matches: 10. Germline-derived CDR1 and CDR2 are DFQATT and SNEGSKA (reference sequence). In nucleotides, the CDR3 is TGCAGTGCTAGACCTGGGGACTACCGTTGCAATGAGCAGTTCTTC. Its protein product is CSARPGDYRCNEQFF.

This clonotype has just a few counts. The V gene is TRBV7-9, the J gene TRBJ2-3; D possibly matches TRBD1 or TRBD2 (6 bases each). Trimming pared 8 bases from V and 4 bases from J, leaving 19 bases between. The length of the CDR3 is 15 residues. Germline V lookup: CDR1 SEHNR, CDR2 FQNEAQ (reference sequence). The CDR3 region is CASSGGSLNADTQYF. In DNA form, the CDR3 reads TGTGCCAGCTCCGGGGGCTCCCTTAACGCAGATACGCAGTATTTT.

This clonotype was found a few times. The genes are TRBV7-2 and TRBJ2-1, with TRBD1 identical over 7 bases. Germline V lookup: CDR1 SGHTA, CDR2 FQGNSA. The CDR3 is made up of 14 amino acids. Trimming removed 5 bases from V and 8 bases from J; junction bases left unmatched: 9. The chain's CDR3 is CASSKLTGSDEQFF. CDR3 in DNA: TGTGCCAGCAGCAAATTGACAGGGAGTGATGAGCAGTTCTTC. The whole variable domain, remainder taken from reference TRBV7-2 and TRBJ2-1, is GAGVSQSPSNKVTEKGKDVELRCDPISGHTALYWYRQSLGQGLEFLIYFQGNSAPDKSGLPSDRFSAERTGGSVSTLTIQRTQQEDSAVYLCASSKLTGSDEQFFGPGTRLTVL.

The chain combines TRBV27 with TRBJ2-3; no clear D. Trimming took 10 bases from V and 9 from J, leaving 20 bases between them. Germline assignment: CDR1 MNHEY and CDR2 SMNVEV (reference sequence). The CDR3 contains 13 residues. The CDR3 bases are TGTGCCACCGGATTAGGTATCACAAACACGCAGTATTTT. Residues: CATGLGITNTQYF.

The rearrangement joins TRBV6-2 or TRBV6-3 to TRBJ2-1; TRBD2 aligns across 10 bases. Germline V gene lookup returns CDR1 MNHEY and CDR2 SVGEGT. V gave up 5 bases and J gave up 10 bases; unmatched junction bases: 17. The CDR3 has 17 amino acids. CDR3 nucleotide sequence: TGTGCCAGCAGTCCCGTGAAAGAAGCGGGAGGGTCGTCGGAGCAGTTCTTC. This encodes CASSPVKEAGGSSEQFF.

This clonotype occurred a few times. The chain employs TRBV6-1 and TRBJ1-2; no clear D gene. The V end lost 3 bases, the J end lost 2 bases, and 7 bases lay between the germline ends. The CDR3 runs 13 residues. The germline CDR1 and CDR2 sequences are MNHNS and SASEGT. Here the CDR3 reads CASSEGENYGYTF. The DNA of the CDR3 is TGTGCCAGCAGTGAGGGAGAGAACTATGGCTACACCTTC.

As regards this clonotype: Being one base from a much bigger clone, this may be a read error. The chain uses TRBV6-5 and TRBJ2-7, with 10 bases matching TRBD2. The length of the CDR3 is 16 residues. Germline CDR1 is MNHEY and CDR2 is SVGAGI. CDR3 sequence reads: CASSPSLAGAKYEQSF. CDR3 nucleotide sequence: TGTGCCAGCAGTCCCTCGCTAGCGGGAGCTAAGTACGAGCAGTCCTTC.

This clonotype has more than one count but fewer than ten. The V call is TRBV6-1, the J call TRBJ2-3; D possibly matches TRBD1 or TRBD2 (5 bases each). The V end was cut by 5 bases, the J end by 2 bases, with 17 bases between. The CDR3 loop spans 16 amino acids. Germline V lookup: CDR1 MNHNS, CDR2 SASEGT. The CDR3: CASSRPGAFDTDTQYF. The CDR3 bases are TGTGCCAGCAGTCGCCCCGGGGCCTTCGACACAGATACGCAGTATTTT.

The chain recombines TRBV7-3 with TRBJ2-3; D tentatively reads TRBD1 or TRBD2 (5 bases each). V lost 5 bases, J lost 4 bases, and 16 bases lay in between. The CDR3 sequence is 15 residues long. Germline V gene lookup returns CDR1 SGHTA and CDR2 FQGTGA. The CDR3 here is CASSPLGAHPDTQYF. Written as DNA, the CDR3 is TGTGCCAGCAGCCCCCTCGGGGCGCACCCAGATACGCAGTATTTT. The complete variable domain, with remaining parts taken from reference TRBV7-3 and TRBJ2-3, reads GAGVSQTPSNKVTEKGKYVELRCDPISGHTALYWYRQSLGQGPEFLIYFQGTGAADDSGLPNDRFFAVRPEGSVSTLKIQRTERGDSAVYLCASSPLGAHPDTQYFGPGTRLTVL.

The table lists this clonotype with a count of one. The rearrangement links TRBV3-1 to TRBJ1-4, with unresolved D. Trimming removed 4 bases at V and 6 bases at J, with 9 bases between. The CDR3 has 13 residues. Germline CDR1 and CDR2: LGHDT and YNNKEL (reference sequence). For the CDR3, the DNA is TGTGCCAGCAGCCGAGTCTTGGATGAAAAACTGTTTTTT. Its translation: CASSRVLDEKLFF.

J is TRBJ2-1 and V is TRBV4-1; D is ambiguous. V lost 0 bases and J 0 bases, leaving 12 bases between the germline ends. Germline-derived CDR1 and CDR2 are MGHRA and YSYEKL. The CDR3 consists of 17 residues. The CDR3 bases are TGCGCCAGCAGCCAAGATCAGCAGCGAGACTCCTACAATGAGCAGTTCTTC. Its protein product is CASSQDQQRDSYNEQFF.

The chain employs TRBV27 and TRBJ2-4; unclear D gene. This CDR3 spans 17 amino acids. Deletions cut 0 bases from V and 0 bases from J, with 12 bases between. Germline loops: CDR1 MNHEY, CDR2 SMNVEV (reference sequence). This CDR3 is CASSLSRRDLAKNIQYF. DNA of the CDR3: TGTGCCAGCAGTTTATCTCGCCGTGATCTAGCCAAAAACATTCAGTACTTC.

This clonotype was found once. The CDR3 spells CASSIGSLSNQPQHF. The CDR3 DNA reads TGTGCCAGTAGTATTGGCAGCCTTAGCAATCAGCCCCAGCATTTT. V usage is TRBV19 and J usage is TRBJ1-5; D is unresolved. V shed 3 bases and J shed 0 bases, with 9 bases lying between them. The CDR3 has 15 amino acids. CDR1 and CDR2 from the germline V gene are LNHDA and SQIVND (reference sequence).

V gene TRBV18 combines with J gene TRBJ2-7; possibly TRBD1 or TRBD2 for D (7 bases each). Trimming took 3 bases from V and 3 from J, leaving 15 bases between them. CDR3 length: 15 amino acids. The germline V gene encodes CDR1 KGHSH and CDR2 LQKENI. CDR3 bases: TGTGCCAGCTCACCTACAGGGGCGGGGGTCTACGAGCAGTACTTC. It is translated as CASSPTGAGVYEQYF.

This clonotype was picked up a small number of times. The chain employs TRBV25-1 and TRBJ2-4; unclear D gene. Germline CDR1 is MGHDK and CDR2 is SYGVNS. The CDR3 sequence is 17 residues long. Trimming stripped 4 bases from V and 0 bases from J, with 16 bases between. The CDR3 region has the DNA TGTGCCAGCAGTGCACCCTCGGGCCAACTAGCCAAAAACATTCAGTACTTC. Amino acid sequence: CASSAPSGQLAKNIQYF.

The V and J genes are TRBV7-3 and TRBJ2-1; possible D gene TRBD1, 6 bases. With 5 bases removed from V and 5 bases from J, the gap between germline ends came to 10 bases. Germline V lookup: CDR1 SGHTA, CDR2 FQGTGA. The CDR3 has 13 amino acids. CDR3 protein: CASSPGADNEQFF. In DNA, the CDR3 is TGTGCCAGCAGCCCAGGGGCCGACAATGAGCAGTTCTTC.

The rearrangement joins TRBV19 to TRBJ2-7; TRBD2 might be the D (6 bases). CDR1 is LNHDA, CDR2 SQIVND, per germline (reference sequence). The CDR3 covers 14 residues. The germline V and J ends were trimmed by 3 bases and 3 bases, with 12 bases remaining between them. The CDR3 here is CASSILATDYEQYF. As DNA, the CDR3 is TGTGCCAGTAGTATTCTAGCGACCGACTACGAGCAGTACTTC.

This chain uses TRBV28 with TRBJ2-7, with 9 bases identical to TRBD1. V was clipped by 6 bases and J by 2 bases; unmatched bases: 11. Germline-derived CDR1 and CDR2 are MDHEN and SYDVKM. The CDR3 covers 16 residues. CDR3 amino acids: CASSRLTGGEPYEQYF. The CDR3 DNA sequence: TGTGCCAGCAGCCGCCTTACAGGGGGCGAACCCTACGAGCAGTACTTC.

The chain recombines TRBV24-1 with TRBJ1-2; maybe TRBD1 (5 bases). This CDR3 spans 13 amino acids. CDR1 is KGHDR, CDR2 SFDVKD, per germline. V was shortened by 7 bases and J by 4 bases, with 12 bases between the two germline ends. CDR3 coding DNA: TGTGCCACCAGCCCTTCGGGGGGCTATGGCTACACCTTC. Translated: CATSPSGGYGYTF.

This clonotype has more than one count but fewer than ten. The rearrangement links TRBV2 to TRBJ2-7; 15 bases match TRBD2. CDR1 and CDR2 from the germline V gene are SNHLY and FYNNEI. The CDR3 is 14 residues long. Germline trimming cut 9 bases from V and 6 bases from J; bases unmatched to any gene: 6. DNA of the CDR3: TGTGCCAGGGGGACTAGCGGGAGGTTCGGCGAGCAGTACTTC. Translation gives CARGTSGRFGEQYF.

Only a few counts were recorded for this clonotype. In nucleotides, the CDR3 is TGTGCCAGCAGCGAAAACTACAATGAGCAGTTCTTC. Its translation is CASSENYNEQFF. The chain has TRBV7-2 and TRBJ2-1; no reliable D call. From germline, CDR1 is SGHTA and CDR2 FQGNSA. The CDR3 extends over 12 amino acids. The V end lost 5 bases, the J end lost 3 bases, and 5 bases lay between the germline ends.

This clonotype was counted at least ten times. The chain recombines TRBV25-1 with TRBJ1-5, with unresolved D. In germline, CDR1 is MGHDK, CDR2 SYGVNS. Trimming removed 4 bases from V and 2 bases from J, with 12 bases in between. The CDR3 is 15 amino acids. For the CDR3, the DNA is TGTGCCAGCAGTGCGACGGGAAGGGGCAATCAGCCCCAGCATTTT. Encoded protein: CASSATGRGNQPQHF.

The chain carries TRBV27 and TRBJ2-4, with a tentative D call TRBD1 (5 bases). The CDR3 is 14 amino acids. The V end was cut by 5 bases, the J end by 1 base, with 9 bases between. Germline V gene data show CDR1 as MNHEY and CDR2 as SMNVEV (reference sequence). The CDR3 protein is CASSTTAAKNIQYF. In nucleotides, the CDR3 is TGTGCCAGCAGTACGACAGCGGCCAAAAACATTCAGTACTTC.

Only a few counts were recorded for this clonotype. At one boundary the junction diverges from the germline segment, which might be a read error. The rearrangement uses TRBV9 and TRBJ1-1; weak D call: TRBD1 (6 bases). Germline-derived CDR1 and CDR2 are SGDLS and YYNGEE. CDR3 length equals 14 residues. CDR3 DNA: TGTGCCAGCAGCGTAGCGGGGGGCCACACTAAAGCTTTCTTT. Amino acids: CASSVAGGHTKAFF.

The chain uses TRBV20-1 and TRBJ1-1; TRBD1 agrees at 8 bases. This CDR3 is 15 amino acids long. J gave up 7 bases and V 0 bases, and 10 bases lay outside the gene matches. In germline, CDR1 is DFQATT, CDR2 SNEGSKA (reference sequence). The CDR3 here is CSARDGGQGAVEAFF. As DNA, the CDR3 is TGCAGTGCTAGAGATGGGGGGCAGGGGGCGGTTGAAGCTTTCTTT.

In this sample, this clonotype turned up many times. The chain has TRBV27 and TRBJ1-1; no firm D call. The germline gives CDR1 MNHEY, CDR2 SMNVEV (reference sequence). Trimming stripped 3 bases from V and 11 bases from J, with 16 bases between. This CDR3 spans 13 amino acids. The CDR3 here is CASSFSLGSEAFF. The DNA for the CDR3 is TGTGCCAGCAGTTTTAGCCTCGGATCGGAGGCTTTCTTT.

This clonotype was counted only a few times. The CDR3 reads CASSLAYSPADALSAFF. In DNA form, the CDR3 reads TGCGCCAGCAGCTTGGCCTATTCTCCGGCAGACGCCCTTAGCGCTTTCTTT. The chain recombines TRBV5-1 with TRBJ1-1; D unclear. V gave up 0 bases and J gave up 11 bases, with 26 bases separating them. This CDR3 contains 17 residues. Germline values: CDR1 SGHRS, CDR2 YFSETQ.

This clonotype was observed at least ten times. The CDR3 bases are TGTGCCAGCAAGTCATTGTATCCGTATGGCTACACCTTC. Translated, it gives CASKSLYPYGYTF. J is TRBJ1-2 and V is TRBV28; no clear D gene. The germline V gene has CDR1 MDHEN and CDR2 SYDVKM. V gave up 7 bases and J gave up 5 bases, with 14 bases separating them. This CDR3 contains 13 residues.